This T cell receptor beta chain comes out of a study of regulatory T cells in long-lasting Graves disease. Study-wide findings and caveats: Having few samples may have compromised the accuracy. Persistent Graves' patients showed a TCR diversity that was lower than that of newly diagnosed ones. TRBV28, TRBJ1-2 and TRBJ2-5 emerged as the favored segments in persistent disease.

This clonotype was observed a handful of times. Its matching antigen is unknown. Arm-PCR of CDR3 regions with iRepertoire HTBI primers generated TCR beta libraries. MiXCR was run by TCRdb on the multiplex PCR reads, yielding one entry per CDR3 protein. The sample includes hundreds of thousands of distinct CDR3 sequences, approximately 20% seen only once; the top ten take about 40%. Time point noted: newly diagnosed GD, antithyroid drugs for less than 3 months. RNA extracted from PBMCs served as the sequencing template. The diagnosis of Graves' disease used American Thyroid Association guidelines. Germline CDR1 DFQATT, CDR2 SNEGSKA (reference sequence). The V end lost 6 bases, the J end lost 8 bases, and 14 bases lay between the germline ends. The CDR3 totals 13 residues.

Sequenced material: peripheral blood mononuclear cells (PBMCs), taken at new diagnosis, from a patient treated with antithyroid drugs. This sequence joins TRBV20-1 and TRBJ1-6; D is undetermined. This TCR was sampled from a female donor with Graves disease. This CDR3 reads CSAAGREYSPLHF. The CDR3 region has the DNA TGCAGTGCGGCAGGACGGGAGTATTCACCCCTCCACTTT.